A single sample gave rise to the 29 T cell receptor beta chains below, sequenced in a study of STAT5B mutations in CD4+ large granular lymphocyte leukemia. Sequencing was performed with immunoSEQ multiplex PCR; in TCRdb, only in-frame clones are kept and a portion is missing. This table has 25,000 to 35,000 clones, about 74% appearing once. Sequenced material: CD4+ T cells from blood buffy coats. These receptor sequences come from a human donor in good health.

V is TRBV7-9 and J is TRBJ1-1; 8 bases match TRBD1. J lost 1 base, V lost 3 bases, and 4 bases had no gene match. CDR1 is SEHNR, CDR2 FQNEAQ, per germline (reference sequence). This CDR3 is 15 amino acids long. CDR3 amino acids: CASSFGGQENTEAFF. Written as DNA, the CDR3 is TGTGCCAGCAGCTTCGGGGGACAGGAGAACACTGAAGCTTTCTTT.

This chain connects TRBV28 to TRBJ1-2; the D gene is possibly TRBD1 (5 bases). V gave up 5 bases and J gave up 5 bases, with 21 bases separating them. Germline CDR1 MDHEN, CDR2 SYDVKM. The CDR3 is 16 amino acids. The CDR3 nucleotides read TGTGCCAGCAGTACATACGACTGGAGGACACAGTATGGCTACACCTTC. This sequence encodes CASSTYDWRTQYGYTF.

V and J are TRBV7-8 and TRBJ1-5; possible D gene TRBD1, 5 bases. The germline V gene has CDR1 SGHVS and CDR2 FQNEAQ. The V end was cut by 2 bases, the J end by 4 bases, with 15 bases between. There are 16 residues in the CDR3. The CDR3 DNA follows: TGTGCCAGCAGCTTATTAGGAGGGGCGAGGAATCAGCCCCAGCATTTT. Its protein is CASSLLGGARNQPQHF.

The V gene is TRBV30, the J gene TRBJ2-4; D possibly corresponds to TRBD2 (5 bases). Germline lookup yields CDR1 GTSNPN and CDR2 SVGIG (reference sequence). Trimming took off 3 bases at V and 0 bases at J, with 9 bases between the two ends. The length of the CDR3 is 14 residues. CDR3 in DNA: TGTGCCTGGAGGGTTGCGGGAGCCAAAAACATTCAGTACTTC. It translates to CAWRVAGAKNIQYF. The whole variable domain, remainder taken from reference TRBV30 and TRBJ2-4, is SQTIHQWPATLVQPVGSPLSLECTVEGTSNPNLYWYRQAAGRGLQLLFYSVGIGQISSEVPQNLSASRPQDRQFILSSKKLLLSDSGFYLCAWRVAGAKNIQYFGAGTRLSVL.

The rearrangement joins TRBV19 to TRBJ2-7; D gene unclear. Germline CDR1 is LNHDA and CDR2 is SQIVND (reference sequence). The V and J ends lost 4 bases and 3 bases respectively, with 16 bases between them. The CDR3 is 15 residues long. CDR3 nucleotides: TGTGCCAGTAGTACCTCACTTGCCCTTAACTACGAGCAGTACTTC. Protein sequence: CASSTSLALNYEQYF.

The chain has TRBV9 and TRBJ2-3; possible D gene TRBD1, 6 bases. The germline CDR1 and CDR2 sequences are SGDLS and YYNGEE. The CDR3 is 14 amino acids. Trimming cost V 0 bases and J 1 base, with 6 bases left between them. In nucleotides, the CDR3 is TGTGCCAGCAGCGTAGGGACAGGCACAGATACGCAGTATTTT. It is translated as CASSVGTGTDTQYF.

This chain links TRBV7-9 with TRBJ1-1, with D possibly being TRBD1 (6 bases). This CDR3 has 15 amino acids. Between the trimmed V and J ends, which lost 1 base and 2 bases, there was a span of 11 bases. The germline gives CDR1 SEHNR, CDR2 FQNEAQ (reference sequence). CDR3 amino acids: CASSLVPDRNTEAFF. CDR3 coding DNA: TGTGCCAGCAGCTTAGTACCGGACAGAAACACTGAAGCTTTCTTT.

The genes are TRBV7-2 and TRBJ2-7; D is undetermined. Trimming cost V 1 base and J 7 bases, with 11 bases left between them. The CDR3 extends over 13 amino acids. Germline CDR1 reads SGHTA; CDR2 reads FQGNSA. CDR3 nucleotide sequence: TGTGCCAGCAGCTTAGTTTATGCCGAGGAGCAGTACTTC. Amino acid sequence: CASSLVYAEEQYF.

This clone was found once. V is TRBV10-2 and J is TRBJ2-3, with TRBD1 as a possible D gene (6 bases). CDR1 is WSHSY, CDR2 SAAADI, per germline. The CDR3 runs to 14 residues. V was cut by 5 bases and J by 4 bases, with 13 bases left in between. The CDR3 DNA sequence: TGCGCCAGCAGTTTCGACAGGAGATCAGATACGCAGTATTTT. Protein: CASSFDRRSDTQYF.

This clone was observed a handful of times. This chain joins TRBV7-3 and TRBJ2-1; perhaps TRBD2 as D (5 bases). The V end lost 5 bases, the J end lost 10 bases, and 18 bases lay between the germline ends. Germline CDR1 SGHTA, CDR2 FQGTGA. The length of the CDR3 is 14 residues. The CDR3 DNA follows: TGTGCCAGCAGCCAACCAGGAGCTGGCGGGGAGCAGTTCTTC. Translation: CASSQPGAGGEQFF.

The chain uses TRBV19 and TRBJ2-1; D remains unclear. The CDR3 has 13 residues. Germline lookup yields CDR1 LNHDA and CDR2 SQIVND (reference sequence). Deletions cut 7 bases from V and 6 bases from J, with 13 bases between. The CDR3 DNA sequence: TGTGCCAGTATGGCAGAAGGTTTCAATGAGCAGTTCTTC. It encodes CASMAEGFNEQFF.

The rearrangement links TRBV28 to TRBJ2-5; 8 bases map to TRBD2. The CDR3 extends over 15 amino acids. The junction had 11 bases not matched to a gene; V was cut back by 6 bases and J by 5 bases. Per the germline V gene, CDR1 is MDHEN and CDR2 is SYDVKM. The chain's CDR3 is CASRRTSSGWETQYF. In nucleotides, the CDR3 is TGTGCCAGCAGGAGGACTAGCAGCGGGTGGGAGACCCAGTACTTC.

The chain has TRBV6-1 and TRBJ2-1, with no clear D. The CDR3 spans 11 residues. Germline CDR1 reads MNHNS; CDR2 reads SASEGT. The V and J ends lost 6 bases and 4 bases respectively, with 4 bases between them. The CDR3 sequence: CASSPYNEQFF. CDR3 DNA: TGTGCCAGCAGCCCTTACAATGAGCAGTTCTTC.

The rearrangement uses TRBV7-2 and TRBJ1-2, with unresolved D. CDR3 length: 14 residues. The V and J ends lost 3 bases and 0 bases respectively, with 8 bases between them. In germline, CDR1 is SGHTA, CDR2 FQGNSA. Here the CDR3 DNA reads TGTGCCAGCAGCTTTCAGTCCCCTAACTATGGCTACACCTTC. It specifies CASSFQSPNYGYTF. Using reference TRBV7-2 and TRBJ1-2 for the parts outside the CDR3, the full variable domain is GAGVSQSPSNKVTEKGKDVELRCDPISGHTALYWYRQSLGQGLEFLIYFQGNSAPDKSGLPSDRFSAERTGGSVSTLTIQRTQQEDSAVYLCASSFQSPNYGYTFGSGTRLTVV.

This clone was detected a few times. V gene TRBV2 combines with J gene TRBJ2-3, with 14 positions matching TRBD2. V was pared by 4 bases and J by 7 bases, with 10 bases of the junction left unmatched. The CDR3 runs to 17 residues. Germline assignment: CDR1 SNHLY and CDR2 FYNNEI. The CDR3 spells CASSGGTSGGPRHTQYF. The DNA for the CDR3 is TGTGCCAGCAGTGGGGGGACTAGCGGGGGACCTCGGCATACGCAGTATTTT.

The rearrangement uses TRBV11-1 and TRBJ2-3; 7 bases match TRBD1. Germline values: CDR1 SGHAT, CDR2 FQDESV (reference sequence). The CDR3 is 15 residues long. V lost 5 bases and J lost 1; bases outside the gene matches: 6. The CDR3 reads CASSIAGGGTDTQYF. CDR3 sequence (DNA): TGTGCCAGCAGCATCGCAGGGGGAGGCACAGATACGCAGTATTTT.

This clone was seen more than once but under ten times. V gene TRBV5-1 combines with J gene TRBJ2-3; TRBD1 agrees at 7 bases. Germline assignment: CDR1 SGHRS and CDR2 YFSETQ. V lost 7 bases to trimming and J lost 3 bases; unmatched junction nucleotides: 8. CDR3 length equals 14 residues. The CDR3 DNA reads TGCGCCAGCGCCGGGACAGATCCTACAGATACGCAGTATTTT. Translating gives CASAGTDPTDTQYF.

The chain combines TRBV7-2 with TRBJ1-1; D is unresolved. Germline values: CDR1 SGHTA, CDR2 FQGNSA. The CDR3 extends over 15 amino acids. V lost 5 bases to trimming and J lost 5 bases, with 18 bases between them. The CDR3 protein is CASSLQALPSTEAFF. CDR3 bases: TGTGCCAGCAGCCTTCAGGCGTTACCATCGACTGAAGCTTTCTTT.

This chain links TRBV29-1 with TRBJ2-5; no definite D call. Germline CDR1 reads SQVTM; CDR2 reads ANQGSEA. V lost 4 bases and J lost 0, with 6 bases in between. The CDR3 is made up of 12 amino acids. CDR3 region: CSVVVYQETQYF. CDR3 nucleotides: TGCAGCGTTGTTGTCTACCAAGAGACCCAGTACTTC. The whole variable domain, filled in from reference TRBV29-1 and TRBJ2-5, reads SAVISQKPSRDICQRGTSLTIQCQVDSQVTMMFWYRQQPGQSLTLIATANQGSEATYESGFVIDKFPISRPNLTFSTLTVSNMSPEDSSIYLCSVVVYQETQYFGPGTRLLVL.

V usage is TRBV6-1 and J usage is TRBJ2-1; D is perhaps TRBD1 (6 bases). Trimming shortened V by 2 bases and J by 15 bases, and 20 bases separated the two germline ends. CDR1 is MNHNS and CDR2 is SASEGT in the germline V gene. The CDR3 consists of 14 residues. The DNA of the CDR3 is TGTGCCAGCAGTGAAATGCAGGGGTTTGGGGCTGGGTTCTTC. This gives the protein CASSEMQGFGAGFF.

Only a few counts were recorded for this clone. The chain combines TRBV5-4 with TRBJ2-1; D is undetermined. Trimming stripped 0 bases from V and 10 bases from J, with 5 bases between. The V gene's germline CDR1 is SGHNT and CDR2 YYREEE (reference sequence). CDR3 length: 11 amino acids. CDR3 protein: CASSLGREQFF. The CDR3 nucleotides read TGTGCCAGCAGCTTGGGAAGAGAGCAGTTCTTC.

V and J are TRBV4-1 and TRBJ2-7; TRBD1 matches at 7 bases. This CDR3 comprises 16 residues. The J segment lost 2 bases and the V segment lost 3 bases, leaving 10 bases of the junction unmatched. CDR1 is MGHRA, CDR2 YSYEKL, per germline. The CDR3 DNA is TGCGCCAGCAGCCAGGGCGAGGGCAGGGGGACCTACGAGCAGTACTTC. Translation: CASSQGEGRGTYEQYF.

The chain has TRBV5-6 and TRBJ1-1; unclear D gene. V was trimmed by 1 base and J by 1 base, leaving 8 bases between them. The CDR3 covers 14 residues. The germline CDR1 and CDR2 sequences are SGHDT and YYEEEE. CDR3 DNA: TGTGCCAGCAGCTTGCCTGTCCGGAACACTGAAGCTTTCTTT. Protein sequence: CASSLPVRNTEAFF.

The rearrangement joins TRBV5-1 to TRBJ1-2; a weak D match, TRBD1 (6 bases). The CDR3 loop spans 15 amino acids. V was cut by 0 bases and J by 4 bases, with 13 bases left in between. In germline, CDR1 is SGHRS, CDR2 YFSETQ. CDR3 protein: CASSLAQQGRYGYTF. The CDR3 DNA sequence: TGCGCCAGCAGCTTGGCTCAACAGGGTCGCTATGGCTACACCTTC.

This clone was detected only once. V and J are TRBV2 and TRBJ2-1, with 14 nucleotides matching TRBD2. CDR3 length: 15 amino acids. After removal of 5 bases from V and 9 bases from J, the junction contained 6 bases not matched to a gene. CDR1 and CDR2 from the germline V gene are SNHLY and FYNNEI. The CDR3, as DNA: TGTGCCAGCAGTCCGACTAGCGGGGGGGCGGGTGAGCAGTTCTTC. Translated: CASSPTSGGAGEQFF.

The chain couples TRBV7-8 to TRBJ2-3; D is undetermined. Trimming stripped 5 bases from V and 0 bases from J, with 15 bases between. Germline V gene data show CDR1 as SGHVS and CDR2 as FQNEAQ. The CDR3 is 16 amino acids. The CDR3 here is CASSPWGSASTDTQYF. CDR3 sequence (DNA): TGTGCCAGCAGCCCATGGGGAAGCGCTAGCACAGATACGCAGTATTTT.

This chain joins TRBV14 and TRBJ2-1, with D perhaps assigned TRBD1 or TRBD2 (6 bases each). Germline CDR1 and CDR2: SGHDN and FVKESK. Trimming removed 8 bases from V and 9 bases from J, with 23 bases in between. The CDR3 loop spans 15 amino acids. This CDR3 is CASGYWGAVGSEQFF. CDR3 bases: TGTGCCAGCGGCTACTGGGGGGCAGTCGGTAGTGAGCAGTTCTTC.

J is TRBJ1-2 and V is TRBV6-6, with 7 bases matching TRBD1. V lost 2 bases and J lost 4; bases outside the gene matches: 7. The germline CDR1 and CDR2 sequences are MNHNY and SVGAGI (reference sequence). This CDR3 is 15 amino acids long. The CDR3 loop reads CASSYDADRSYGYTF. The CDR3 nucleotides read TGTGCCAGCAGTTACGACGCGGACAGGTCCTATGGCTACACCTTC.

The chain carries TRBV11-3 and TRBJ2-2; TRBD2 matches at 8 bases. With V trimmed by 5 bases and J by 6 bases, 14 bases remained unmatched. Germline assignment: CDR1 SGHNT and CDR2 YENEEA. This CDR3 has 17 residues. The CDR3 DNA reads TGTGCCAGCAGCACTGGGGCGGGGGGCTATTCGTCCGGGGAGCTGTTTTTT. This translates into CASSTGAGGYSSGELFF.